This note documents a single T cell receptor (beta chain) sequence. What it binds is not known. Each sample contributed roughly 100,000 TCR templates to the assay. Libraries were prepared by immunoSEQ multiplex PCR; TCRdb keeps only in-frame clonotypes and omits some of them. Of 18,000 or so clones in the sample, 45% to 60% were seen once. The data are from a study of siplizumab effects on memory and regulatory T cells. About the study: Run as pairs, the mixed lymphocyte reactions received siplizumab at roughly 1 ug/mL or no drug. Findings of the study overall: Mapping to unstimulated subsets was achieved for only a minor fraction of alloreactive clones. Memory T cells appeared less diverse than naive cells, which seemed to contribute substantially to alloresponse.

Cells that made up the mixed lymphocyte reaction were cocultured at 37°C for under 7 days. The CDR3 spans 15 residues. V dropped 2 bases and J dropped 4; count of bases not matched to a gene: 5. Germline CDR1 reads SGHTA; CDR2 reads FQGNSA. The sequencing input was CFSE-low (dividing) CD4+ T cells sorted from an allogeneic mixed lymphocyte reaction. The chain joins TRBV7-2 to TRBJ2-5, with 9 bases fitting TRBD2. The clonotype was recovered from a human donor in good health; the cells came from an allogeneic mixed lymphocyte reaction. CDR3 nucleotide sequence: TGTGCCAGCAGCTTAATCCTAGCGGGGACAGAGACCCAGTACTTC. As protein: CASSLILAGTETQYF.